Described below is a single T cell receptor (beta chain) sequence and its context. This sample is drawn from a study of blood T cell repertoires in COVID-19. Some clones are missing from TCRdb's copy, which holds only in-frame ones; the method was immunoSEQ multiplex PCR. This sample carries roughly 240,000 clones, around 88% of them seen once, and the ten largest clones take around 1.9%. Two consecutive negative NP/OP PCR tests, clearance, or resolved symptoms defined Cohort 3 recovery. What was sequenced was PBMCs or T cells enriched from blood (not recorded which). This TCR was recovered from a woman between 45 and 60 years old who had recovered from COVID-19.

The CDR3 spells CASSLEFRGRTEAFF. The CDR3 nucleotides read TGCGCCAGCAGCTTGGAATTCAGGGGGAGGACTGAAGCTTTCTTT. V and J are TRBV5-1 and TRBJ1-1; 7 nucleotides line up with TRBD1. The CDR3 covers 15 residues. Germline values: CDR1 SGHRS, CDR2 YFSETQ. V shed 0 bases, J shed 5 bases, and the junction held 7 bases outside the gene matches.